The 14 T cell receptor beta chains below were found in one sample sequenced in a study of T cell changes during pregnancy in multiple sclerosis. Measured with immunoSEQ multiplex PCR; TCRdb has only the in-frame clones, and not every one. The table lists fewer than 75,000 clones, approximately 90% of them singletons, with 3% to 4% in the top ten. The source material was peripheral blood, sampled after pregnancy. The receptors shown here come from a female donor in good health, enrolled as a control in a pregnancy study.

This rearrangement joins TRBV19 to TRBJ2-3, with 8 nucleotides matching TRBD2. This CDR3 has 16 residues. In germline, CDR1 is LNHDA, CDR2 SQIVND (reference sequence). The junction had 11 bases not matched to a gene; V was cut back by 8 bases and J by 1 base. CDR3 in amino acids: CASAGRRAGGTDTQYF. For the CDR3, the DNA is TGTGCCAGTGCAGGTCGAAGAGCGGGGGGCACAGATACGCAGTATTTT. Using reference TRBV19 and TRBJ2-3 for the parts outside the CDR3, the full variable domain is DGGITQSPKYLFRKEGQNVTLSCEQNLNHDAMYWYRQDPGQGLRLIYYSQIVNDFQKGDIAEGYSVSREKKESFPLTVTSAQKNPTAFYLCASAGRRAGGTDTQYFGPGTRLTVL.

In this sample, this clone turned up once. The rearrangement joins TRBV18 to TRBJ2-5; possible D gene TRBD1, 5 bases. V dropped 3 bases and J dropped 1 base, with 15 bases sitting between them. The CDR3 covers 16 residues. The germline V gene has CDR1 KGHSH and CDR2 LQKENI. CDR3 amino acids: CASSPKVVGVQETQYF. The DNA for the CDR3 is TGTGCCAGCTCACCCAAGGTCGTAGGGGTCCAAGAGACCCAGTACTTC.

This sequence joins TRBV5-1 and TRBJ2-7; TRBD2 agrees at 12 bases. Trimming removed 2 bases from V and 4 bases from J; junction bases left unmatched: 7. This CDR3 comprises 16 residues. Germline V lookup: CDR1 SGHRS, CDR2 YFSETQ. In DNA, the CDR3 is TGCGCCAGCAGCTTACCGACTAGCGGGAGTGCTTACGAGCAGTACTTC. Translation gives CASSLPTSGSAYEQYF.

This chain connects TRBV7-2 to TRBJ2-7; D might be TRBD2 (7 bases). The CDR3 runs 15 residues. The V end lost 5 bases, the J end lost 2 bases, and 16 bases lay between the germline ends. Germline lookup yields CDR1 SGHTA and CDR2 FQGNSA. CDR3 bases: TGTGCCAGCAGCGGGGGGGGGCGGGCAACCTACGAGCAGTACTTC. Amino acid sequence: CASSGGGRATYEQYF.

The chain recombines TRBV7-3 with TRBJ2-3, with 7 bases identical to TRBD2. Germline lookup yields CDR1 SGHTA and CDR2 FQGTGA. This CDR3 contains 15 residues. With 2 bases clipped from V and 0 bases from J, the junction kept 2 bases outside the gene matches. CDR3 amino acids: CASSLQAGSTDTQYF. CDR3 DNA sequence: TGTGCCAGCAGCTTACAAGCGGGGAGCACAGATACGCAGTATTTT.

The gene calls are TRBV29-1 and TRBJ2-7; 9 nucleotides line up with TRBD1. Germline V gives CDR1 SQVTM, CDR2 ANQGSEA. The length of the CDR3 is 13 residues. The ends lost 5 bases at V and 5 bases at J; junction bases unmatched: 7. The CDR3 sequence: CSVRTGDTHEQYF. The CDR3 nucleotides read TGCAGCGTTCGGACAGGGGACACCCACGAGCAGTACTTC.

This chain joins TRBV6-1 and TRBJ2-7; 9 bases fit TRBD1. The CDR3 covers 16 residues. CDR1 MNHNS and CDR2 SASEGT come from the germline V gene. V lost 4 bases and J lost 0; bases outside the gene matches: 7. CDR3 residues: CASSGSRDRDSYEQYF. The CDR3 DNA sequence: TGTGCCAGCAGTGGGTCCCGGGACAGGGACTCCTACGAGCAGTACTTC.

The chain combines TRBV19 with TRBJ1-1, with 10 bases that match TRBD1. The CDR3 totals 14 residues. The germline V gene encodes CDR1 LNHDA and CDR2 SQIVND (reference sequence). The V segment lost 7 bases and the J segment 5 bases; nucleotides outside the gene matches: 7. The CDR3 sequence: CASTTGQGFTEAFF. Here the CDR3 DNA reads TGTGCCAGTACCACGGGACAGGGGTTTACTGAAGCTTTCTTT.

The J gene is TRBJ1-6, the V gene TRBV19; D possibly corresponds to TRBD1 (5 bases). The germline V and J ends were trimmed by 6 bases and 3 bases, with 15 bases remaining between them. This CDR3 is 16 amino acids long. Germline V lookup: CDR1 LNHDA, CDR2 SQIVND (reference sequence). Here the CDR3 reads CASSPPGVGYNSPLHF. CDR3 coding DNA: TGTGCCAGTAGCCCGCCGGGGGTTGGCTATAATTCACCCCTCCACTTT.

This clone was observed a few times. The gene calls are TRBV7-2 and TRBJ1-3; tentatively, D is TRBD1 (5 bases). Trimming removed 5 bases at V and 10 bases at J, with 12 bases between. The CDR3 loop spans 12 amino acids. Germline CDR1 reads SGHTA; CDR2 reads FQGNSA. CDR3 nucleotide sequence: TGTGCCAGCAGCCTTGACAGAGGAACCATATATTTT. This encodes CASSLDRGTIYF.

The genes are TRBV5-4 and TRBJ2-3, with D uncertain. Germline assignment: CDR1 SGHNT and CDR2 YYREEE (reference sequence). CDR3 length equals 13 residues. Trimming shortened V by 4 bases and J by 6 bases, and 12 bases separated the two germline ends. The CDR3 sequence: CASSPSGLDTQYF. CDR3 sequence (DNA): TGTGCCAGCAGCCCTTCGGGTTTGGATACGCAGTATTTT.

This chain uses TRBV13 with TRBJ1-1, with D uncertain. The CDR3 covers 13 residues. The germline CDR1 and CDR2 sequences are PRHDT and FYEKMQ (reference sequence). V dropped 4 bases and J dropped 3 bases, with 9 bases sitting between them. CDR3 loop: CASSSAGDTEAFF. CDR3 coding DNA: TGTGCCAGCAGCTCGGCCGGGGACACTGAAGCTTTCTTT. Filled out from reference TRBV13 and TRBJ1-1, the complete variable domain reads AAGVIQSPRHLIKEKRETATLKCYPIPRHDTVYWYQQGPGQDPQFLISFYEKMQSDKGSIPDRFSAQQFSDYHSELNMSSLELGDSALYFCASSSAGDTEAFFGQGTRLTVV.

This chain joins TRBV5-1 and TRBJ2-7; 8 bases are shared with TRBD2. The CDR3 has 15 amino acids. The junction had 9 bases not matched to a gene; V was cut back by 2 bases and J by 5 bases. Germline V lookup: CDR1 SGHRS, CDR2 YFSETQ. The CDR3 region has the DNA TGCGCCAGCAGCTTCATAGGGACTAGTGTAAACGAGCAGTACTTC. It translates to CASSFIGTSVNEQYF.

This chain joins TRBV19 and TRBJ2-1, with 13 bases lining up with TRBD2. The CDR3 has 16 amino acids. CDR1 is LNHDA, CDR2 SQIVND, per germline (reference sequence). The J segment lost 5 bases and the V segment lost 1 base, leaving 2 bases of the junction unmatched. In DNA, the CDR3 is TGTGCCAGTAGTATAGGTACTAGCGGGAGGGACAATGAGCAGTTCTTC. Encoded protein: CASSIGTSGRDNEQFF.